This T cell receptor beta chain was captured in a study of T cell repertoires in cytomegalovirus infection. About the research overall: Carrying CMV and the relevant HLA type showed in public TCR beta signatures.

TCRdb re-called the reads with MiXCR, one entry per CDR3 protein. The table lists about 440,000 distinct CDR3 sequences, roughly 30% of them singletons. Notes on this clonotype: Its target is unknown.

General study results and limits: Clonotype analysis showed dominance of the ex vivo response by HLA-C-restricted CMV-specific TCR beta clonotypes. Cumulative public TCR beta family frequency identified CMV carriers with the relevant HLA.

This CDR3 has 16 residues. CDR1 is LGHNA and CDR2 is YNFKEQ in the germline V gene. Trimming shortened V by 0 bases and J by 2 bases, and 13 bases separated the two germline ends. The clonotype comes from a human donor in good health (CMV status not recorded). Some clones in this sample may be carry-over from other donors' samples. The specimen was PBMCs. V and J are TRBV4-2 and TRBJ2-5, with D perhaps matching TRBD2 (5 bases). CDR3 nucleotide sequence: TGTGCCAGCAGCCAAGAAAGGACGGGGATACAAGAGACCCAGTACTTC. It specifies CASSQERTGIQETQYF.